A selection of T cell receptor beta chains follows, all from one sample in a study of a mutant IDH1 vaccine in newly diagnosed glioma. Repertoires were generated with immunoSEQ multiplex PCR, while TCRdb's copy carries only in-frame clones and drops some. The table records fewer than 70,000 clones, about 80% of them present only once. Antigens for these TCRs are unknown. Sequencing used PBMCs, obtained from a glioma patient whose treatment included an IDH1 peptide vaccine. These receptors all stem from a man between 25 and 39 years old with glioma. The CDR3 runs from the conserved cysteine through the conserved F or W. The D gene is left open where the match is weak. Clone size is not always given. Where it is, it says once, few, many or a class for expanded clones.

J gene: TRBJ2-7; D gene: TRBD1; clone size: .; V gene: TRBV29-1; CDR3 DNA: TGCAGCGTGCGCACAGGGGGCTCCTACGAGCAGTACTTC; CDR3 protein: CSVRTGGSYEQYF
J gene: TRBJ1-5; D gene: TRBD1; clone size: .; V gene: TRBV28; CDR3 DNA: TGTGCCAGCAGCCGTTTCCGGGACAGTAATCAGCCCCAGCATTTT; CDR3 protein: CASSRFRDSNQPQHF
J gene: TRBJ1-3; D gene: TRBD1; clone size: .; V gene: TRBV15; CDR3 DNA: TGTGCCACCAGCAGAGACGGACAGGGTTGGGGATCTGGAAACACCATATATTTT; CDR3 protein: CATSRDGQGWGSGNTIYF
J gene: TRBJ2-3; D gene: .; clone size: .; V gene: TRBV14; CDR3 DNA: TGTGCCAGCAGCCAAGGTATAGACATCTCCACAGATACGCAGTATTTT; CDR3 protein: CASSQGIDISTDTQYF
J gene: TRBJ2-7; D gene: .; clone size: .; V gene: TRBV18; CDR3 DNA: TGTGCCAGCTCACCACTCAGGGACTCATCCTACGAGCAGTACTTC; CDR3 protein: CASSPLRDSSYEQYF
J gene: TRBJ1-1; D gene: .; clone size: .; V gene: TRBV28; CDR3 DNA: TGTGCCAGCAGCCAAGGGGGGGTGAACACTGAAGCTTTCTTT; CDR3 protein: CASSQGGVNTEAFF
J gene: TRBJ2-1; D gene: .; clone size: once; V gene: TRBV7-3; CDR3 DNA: TGTGCCAGCAGCCCCGGCGGGGTGGCTGAGCAGTTCTTC; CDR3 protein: CASSPGGVAEQFF
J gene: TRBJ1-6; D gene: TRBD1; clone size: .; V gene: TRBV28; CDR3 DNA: TGTGCCAGCAGTAAGGGGGGAGGGGGCGGTTCACCCCTCCACTTT; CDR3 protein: CASSKGGGGGSPLHF
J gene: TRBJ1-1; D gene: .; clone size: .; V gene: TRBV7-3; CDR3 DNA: TGTGCCAGCAGCTTAACGACCGGGACTGAAGCTTTCTTT; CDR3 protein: CASSLTTGTEAFF
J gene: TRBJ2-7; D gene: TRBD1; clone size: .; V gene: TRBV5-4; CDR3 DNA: TGTGCCAGCAGCCCACGACAGGGAAGGGCCCAGTACGAGCAGTACTTC; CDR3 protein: CASSPRQGRAQYEQYF
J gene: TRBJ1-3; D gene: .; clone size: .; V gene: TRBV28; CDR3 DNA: TGTGCCAGCAGCCTCCGGGGTGGAAACACCATATATTTT; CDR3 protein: CASSLRGGNTIYF
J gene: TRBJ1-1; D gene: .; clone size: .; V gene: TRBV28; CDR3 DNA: TGTGCCAGCAGTATCGGGCCCCGGACTGAAGCTTTCTTT; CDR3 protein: CASSIGPRTEAFF
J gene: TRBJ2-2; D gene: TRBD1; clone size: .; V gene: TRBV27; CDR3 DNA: TGTGCCAGCAGTTTAGGGACAGGGCCCACCGGGGAGCTGTTTTTT; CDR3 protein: CASSLGTGPTGELFF
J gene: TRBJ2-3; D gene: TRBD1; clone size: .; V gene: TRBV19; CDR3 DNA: TGTGCCAGTAGTATCCCCCCCCCGGGACAGGGGTTCACAGATACGCAGTATTTT; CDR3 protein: CASSIPPPGQGFTDTQYF
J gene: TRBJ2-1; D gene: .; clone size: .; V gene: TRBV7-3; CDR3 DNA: TGTGCCAGCAGCTTAAGTCGGCTGGCTGGCGAGCAGTTCTTC; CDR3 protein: CASSLSRLAGEQFF
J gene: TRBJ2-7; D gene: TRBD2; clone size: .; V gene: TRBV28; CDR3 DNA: TGTGCCAGCAGTTTTTCCCTAGCGGGGGACTACGAGCAGTACTTC; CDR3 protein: CASSFSLAGDYEQYF
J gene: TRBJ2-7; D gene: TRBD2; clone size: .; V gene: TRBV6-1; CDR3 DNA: TGTGCCACCCGGGAGGGCTCGAGGGGCGAGCAGTACTTC; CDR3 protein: CATREGSRGEQYF
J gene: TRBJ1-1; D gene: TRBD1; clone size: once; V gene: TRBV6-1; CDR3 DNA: TGTGCCAGCAGTAGAAGGGGGCTCGGGAACACTGAAGCTTTCTTT; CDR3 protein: CASSRRGLGNTEAFF
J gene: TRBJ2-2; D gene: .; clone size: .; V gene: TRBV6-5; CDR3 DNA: TGTGCCAGCAGTTACCGGGGATCGCTGAACACCGGGGAGCTGTTTTTT; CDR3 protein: CASSYRGSLNTGELFF
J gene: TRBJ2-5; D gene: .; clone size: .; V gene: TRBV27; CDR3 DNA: TGTGCCAGCAGTTTTGGAGGATGGGAGACCCAGTACTTC; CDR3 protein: CASSFGGWETQYF
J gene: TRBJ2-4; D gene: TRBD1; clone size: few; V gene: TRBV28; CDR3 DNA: TGTGCCAGCAGTCCTCGGACAGGGGGACCCAAAAACATTCAGTACTTC; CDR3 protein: CASSPRTGGPKNIQYF
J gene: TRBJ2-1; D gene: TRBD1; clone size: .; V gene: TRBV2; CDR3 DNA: TGTGCCAGCAGTGGTGGACAGGGCGACAATGAGCAGTTCTTC; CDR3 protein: CASSGGQGDNEQFF
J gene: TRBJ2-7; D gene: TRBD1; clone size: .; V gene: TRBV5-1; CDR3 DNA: TGCGCCAGCACCTCACGGACAGGGGGAGACGAGCAGTACTTC; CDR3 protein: CASTSRTGGDEQYF
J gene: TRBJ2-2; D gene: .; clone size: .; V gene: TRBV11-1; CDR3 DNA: TGTGCCAGCAGCTTAGCGGAGGGACGGGAGCTGTTTTTT; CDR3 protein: CASSLAEGRELFF
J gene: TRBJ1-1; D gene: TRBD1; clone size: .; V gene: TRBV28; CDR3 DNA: TGTGCCACCCAAAAGGTGGTGACAGGGCGCACTGAAGCTTTCTTT; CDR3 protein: CATQKVVTGRTEAFF
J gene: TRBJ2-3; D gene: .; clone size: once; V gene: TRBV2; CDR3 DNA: TGTGCCAGCAGGGAGCGAGGGGATACGCAGTATTTT; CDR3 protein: CASRERGDTQYF
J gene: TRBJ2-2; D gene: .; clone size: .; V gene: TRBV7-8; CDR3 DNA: TGTGCCAGCAGCTTAGAAAAGCAAGTTTGGACCGGGGAGCTGTTTTTT; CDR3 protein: CASSLEKQVWTGELFF
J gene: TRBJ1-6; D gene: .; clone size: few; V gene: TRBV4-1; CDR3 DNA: TGCGCCAGCAGCCCTGAAATGACGACGGGTTCACCCCTCCACTTT; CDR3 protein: CASSPEMTTGSPLHF
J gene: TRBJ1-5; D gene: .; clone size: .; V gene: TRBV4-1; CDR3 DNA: TGCGCCAGCAGCCAAAGGGCCAGCCTGAATCAGCCCCAGCATTTT; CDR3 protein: CASSQRASLNQPQHF
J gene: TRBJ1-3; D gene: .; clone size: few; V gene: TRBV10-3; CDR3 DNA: TGTGCCATCAGTGCATGGAGGACGCGGGGGGAAAGCAATTTTGGAAACACCATATATTTT; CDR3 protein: CAISAWRTRGESNFGNTIYF
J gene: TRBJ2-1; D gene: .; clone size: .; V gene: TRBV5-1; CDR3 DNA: TGCGCCAGCAGCCAGATCCCCGATATCTACAATGAGCAGTTCTTC; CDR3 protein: CASSQIPDIYNEQFF
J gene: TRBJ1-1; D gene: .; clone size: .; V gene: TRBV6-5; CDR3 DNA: TGTGCCAGCAGCCCTCAGGTGTATGGTGTTGAAGCTTTCTTT; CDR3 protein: CASSPQVYGVEAFF
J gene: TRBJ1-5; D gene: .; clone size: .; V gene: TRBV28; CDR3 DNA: TGTGCCAGCAGCGGGTTTGCTAGCAATCAGCCCCAGCATTTT; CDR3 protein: CASSGFASNQPQHF
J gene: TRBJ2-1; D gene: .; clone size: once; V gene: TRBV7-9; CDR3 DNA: TGTGCCAGCAGCTCTGGATACAATGAGCAGTTCTTC; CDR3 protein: CASSSGYNEQFF
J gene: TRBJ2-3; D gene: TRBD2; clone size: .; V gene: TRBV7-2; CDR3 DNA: TGTGCCAGCAGCTTTAGCGGGGGGGCGGATACGCAGTATTTT; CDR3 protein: CASSFSGGADTQYF
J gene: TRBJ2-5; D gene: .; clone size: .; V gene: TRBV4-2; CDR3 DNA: TGTGCCAGCAGCCCCCACCCGGGACCCGAAGCAGGGGAGACCCAGTACTTC; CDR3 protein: CASSPHPGPEAGETQYF
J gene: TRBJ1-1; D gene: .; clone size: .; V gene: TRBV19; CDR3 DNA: TGTGCCTCTAGGGGGATACAAGAAGCTTTCTTT; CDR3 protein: CASRGIQEAFF
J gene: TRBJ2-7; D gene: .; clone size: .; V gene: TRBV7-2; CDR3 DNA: TGTGCCAGCAGCTTCCGGGACACCTACGAGCAGTACTTC; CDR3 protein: CASSFRDTYEQYF
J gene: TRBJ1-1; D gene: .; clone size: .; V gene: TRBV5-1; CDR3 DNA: TGCGCCAGCAGCTTTTTTCAGGGCATGAACACTGAAGCTTTCTTT; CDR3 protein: CASSFFQGMNTEAFF
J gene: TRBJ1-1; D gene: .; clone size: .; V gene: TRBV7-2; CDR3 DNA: TGTGCCAGCAGCTCATCAGGGTTGAACACTGAAGCTTTCTTT; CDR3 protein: CASSSSGLNTEAFF
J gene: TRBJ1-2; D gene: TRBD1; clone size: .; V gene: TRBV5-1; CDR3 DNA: TGCGCCAGCAGCTTGGAGGGACAGGCCTATGGCTACACCTTC; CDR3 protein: CASSLEGQAYGYTF
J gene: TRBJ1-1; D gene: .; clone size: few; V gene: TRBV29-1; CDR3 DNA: TGCAGCGTTCATAAGGGGAACACTGAAGCTTTCTTT; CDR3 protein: CSVHKGNTEAFF
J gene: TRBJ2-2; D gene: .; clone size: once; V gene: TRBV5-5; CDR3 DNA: TGTGCCAGCAGCTTGGACAGGGCCACCGGGGAGCTGTTTTTT; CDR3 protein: CASSLDRATGELFF
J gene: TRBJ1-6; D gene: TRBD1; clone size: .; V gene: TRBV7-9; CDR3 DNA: TGTGCCAGCAGCCCTAACGCAGGGGGCTCACCCCTCCACTTT; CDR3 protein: CASSPNAGGSPLHF
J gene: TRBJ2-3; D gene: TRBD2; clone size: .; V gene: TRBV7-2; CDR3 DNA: TGTGCCAGCAGCGTCGGACTAGCGGGAGTTGCAGATACGCAGTATTTT; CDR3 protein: CASSVGLAGVADTQYF
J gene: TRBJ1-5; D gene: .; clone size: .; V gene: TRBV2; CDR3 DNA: TGTGCCAGCACAGGGACGGGTGGCAATCAGCCCCAGCATTTT; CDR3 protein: CASTGTGGNQPQHF
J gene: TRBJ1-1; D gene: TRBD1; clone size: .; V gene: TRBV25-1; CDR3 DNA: TGTGCCAGCATCGACAGGGGGAAAGCTGAAGCTTTCTTT; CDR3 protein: CASIDRGKAEAFF
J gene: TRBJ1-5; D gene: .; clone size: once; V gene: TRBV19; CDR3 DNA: TGTGCCAGTAGTATAGGTAGGACCCTCGGTTATAGCAATCAGCCCCAGCATTTT; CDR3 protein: CASSIGRTLGYSNQPQHF
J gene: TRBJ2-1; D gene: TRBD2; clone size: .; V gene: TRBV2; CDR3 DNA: TGTGCCAGCAGTGAACTAGCGGCCTACAATGAGCAGTTCTTC; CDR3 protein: CASSELAAYNEQFF
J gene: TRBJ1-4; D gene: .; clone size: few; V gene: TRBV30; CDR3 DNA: TGTGCCTGGAGTTTGAGGGGTGAAAAACTGTTTTTT; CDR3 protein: CAWSLRGEKLFF
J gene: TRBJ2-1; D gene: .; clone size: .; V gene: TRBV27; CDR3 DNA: TGTGCCAGCAGTTTACTCAGGGGTTGGAGGAACAATGAGCAGTTCTTC; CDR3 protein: CASSLLRGWRNNEQFF
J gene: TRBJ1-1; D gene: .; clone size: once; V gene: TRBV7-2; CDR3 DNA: TGTGCCAGCAGCGCAGACATAACCACTGAAGCTTTCTTT; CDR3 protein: CASSADITTEAFF
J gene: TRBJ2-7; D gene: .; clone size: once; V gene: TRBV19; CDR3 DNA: TGTGCCAGTAGTGGTTCGTTAGGTCCCCTTGCGGGAACCTACGAGCAGTACTTC; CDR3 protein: CASSGSLGPLAGTYEQYF